This paragraph reports one TCR beta chain. Since a much larger clone is just one base distant, this may be a read error. The template, roughly 550 ng total RNA, yielded TCR beta cDNA made with a constant-region primer. Three nested multiplex PCR rounds, a slightly modified ARM-PCR method, built the TCR beta libraries. TCRdb itself ran the multiplex PCR reads through MiXCR, one entry per CDR3 protein. The sample lists about 200,000 distinct CDR3 sequences, less than 65% occurring once. Both blood RNA, taken from unsorted whole blood, and germline DNA were extracted. This record comes from a study of tumor-infiltrating lymphocytes in primary liver carcinoma. This TCR was recovered from a woman aged 55-69 years with primary liver carcinoma and hepatitis B virus infection. Sequencing was performed on peripheral blood.

For the CDR3, the DNA is TGCAGCGTTGAACAGGGACTGCGGTTCTTC. Translating gives CSVEQGLRFF. This sequence joins TRBV29-1 and TRBJ2-1; D is perhaps TRBD2 (6 bases). Trimming shortened V by 2 bases and J by 15 bases, and 11 bases separated the two germline ends. CDR1 is SQVTM, CDR2 ANQGSEA, per germline. The length of the CDR3 is 10 residues.